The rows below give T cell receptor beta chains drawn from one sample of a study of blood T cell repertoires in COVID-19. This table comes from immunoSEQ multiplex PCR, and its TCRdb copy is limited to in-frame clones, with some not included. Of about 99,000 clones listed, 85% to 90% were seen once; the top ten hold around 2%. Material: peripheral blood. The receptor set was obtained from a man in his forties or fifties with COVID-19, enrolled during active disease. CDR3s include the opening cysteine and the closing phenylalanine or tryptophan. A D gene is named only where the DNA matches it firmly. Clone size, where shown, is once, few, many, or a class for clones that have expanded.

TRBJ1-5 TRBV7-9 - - TGTGCCAGCAGCGCTGACAGCCATCAGCCCCAGCATTTT CASSADSHQPQHF
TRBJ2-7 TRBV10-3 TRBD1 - TGTGCCATCAGTGAGCTTCAGGACAGGGAGTCCTCCTACGAGCAGTACTTC CAISELQDRESSYEQYF
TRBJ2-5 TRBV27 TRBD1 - TGTGCCAGCAGTTTCCAACAGGGGGGCGTGGAGACCCAGTACTTC CASSFQQGGVETQYF
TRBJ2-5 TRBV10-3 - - TGTGCCACCTCGCCGCAGGGCGAGACCCAGTACTTC CATSPQGETQYF
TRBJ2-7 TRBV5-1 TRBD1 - TGCGCCAGCAGCTTCGACAGGGTTGACTACGAGCAGTACTTC CASSFDRVDYEQYF
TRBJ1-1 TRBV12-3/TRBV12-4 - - TGTGCCAGCAGTACATCGGGGGACACTGAAGCTTTCTTT CASSTSGDTEAFF
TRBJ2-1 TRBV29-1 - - TGCAGCCTCCCAGCCAGGGAAAGTTACAATGAGCAGTTCTTC CSLPARESYNEQFF
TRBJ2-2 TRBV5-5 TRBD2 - TGTGCCAGCAGCTTGGTTAGCGGGACCGGGGAGCTGTTTTTT CASSLVSGTGELFF
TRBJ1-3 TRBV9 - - TGTGCCAGCAGCGTACATCCCGACGTTAGCGGGGGAAACACCATATATTTT CASSVHPDVSGGNTIYF
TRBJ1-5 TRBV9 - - TGTGCCAGCAGCGTGGCGGGTGACAATCAGCCCCAGCATTTT CASSVAGDNQPQHF
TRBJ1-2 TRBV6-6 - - TGTGCCAGCCTTTACGGGAGTCTTTATGGCTACACCTTC CASLYGSLYGYTF
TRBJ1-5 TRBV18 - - TGTGCCAGCTCTACAGACACTAGCAATCAGCCCCAGCATTTT CASSTDTSNQPQHF
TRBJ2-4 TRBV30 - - TGTGCCTGGAGCGTCCGTTTAGCCAAAAACATTCAGTACTTC CAWSVRLAKNIQYF
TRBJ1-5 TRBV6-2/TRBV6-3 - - TGTGCCAGCAGTAGGCTAGGGGCGAATCAGCCCCAGCATTTT CASSRLGANQPQHF
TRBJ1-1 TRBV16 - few TGTGCCAGCAGCCGTACGGGACATACGAACACTGAAGCTTTCTTT CASSRTGHTNTEAFF
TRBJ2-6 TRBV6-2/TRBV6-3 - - TGTGCCAGCAGTTACATGGACAGCCTCCGGGGGGCCAACGTCCTGACTTTC CASSYMDSLRGANVLTF
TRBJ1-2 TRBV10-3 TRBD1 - TGTGCCATCAGTGAGGACAGGGCGGGCTATGGCTACACCTTC CAISEDRAGYGYTF